One T cell receptor beta chain is described in this entry. Donors of Cohort 3 who recovered were those that had two negative PCRs, clearance, or symptom resolution. This sample was taken from a study of blood T cell repertoires in COVID-19. As for the study in general: T cells, B-cell-depleted T cells, or PBMCs provided the cDNA or gDNA that served as material.

The repertoire was sequenced with immunoSEQ multiplex PCR; TCRdb's copy has only in-frame clones and lacks some. The profile covers about 170,000 clones, with roughly 83% appearing a single time and 4.4% taken by the ten largest. Material for sequencing was PBMCs or T cells enriched from blood (not recorded which). The sequence was collected from a woman aged 50 to 65 who had recovered from COVID-19.

The CDR3 loop reads CASSLNGGLYGYTF. Here the CDR3 DNA reads TGTGCCAGCAGCTTAAATGGGGGCCTCTATGGCTACACCTTC. V is TRBV7-2 and J is TRBJ1-2; maybe TRBD1 (6 bases). V lost 2 bases to trimming and J lost 4 bases, with 11 bases between them. CDR1 and CDR2 from the germline V gene are SGHTA and FQGNSA. This CDR3 spans 14 amino acids.